This T cell receptor beta chain was recovered during a study of identifying expanded T cells in peripheral blood. The study's findings and limits: Across healthy donors, higher total template counts meant significantly greater approximately two-week count variance.

Profiling relied on immunoSEQ multiplex PCR, and the TCRdb table lists in-frame clones only, not all of them. The table has about 130,000 clones, around nine tenths seen once. Germline values: CDR1 SGHTA, CDR2 FQGTGA. V lost 2 bases to trimming and J lost 14 bases; unmatched junction nucleotides: 12. CDR3 length: 15 amino acids. No infections or other immune events were documented during collection. On this clone: Its antigen is still unknown.

The sequenced sample was blood. J is TRBJ2-3 and V is TRBV7-3; TRBD2 agrees at 11 bases. The source of this sequence is a person aged 18 to 70 in good health. The CDR3 spells CASSLGLAGGTHLYF. The CDR3 region has the DNA TGTGCCAGCAGCTTAGGGCTAGCGGGAGGTACCCACCTGTATTTT.